This TCR beta chain was obtained from a study of PD-1 blockade in classical Hodgkin lymphoma (dated by TCRdb to 2018 to 2020). Background for the entire study: Nivolumab dosing was 3 mg/kg intravenously every 2 weeks, continuing until either disease progression or unacceptable toxicity. To define a peripheral blood immune signature of response to PD-1 blockade in classical Hodgkin lymphoma, the study combined TCR beta sequencing with CyTOF. Study-level results and caveats: Only a single clinical trial cohort was studied, and what caused the repertoire differences, possibly disease activity or prior therapy, remained undefined. Among trial patients, those achieving complete response had baseline diversity similar to that of newly diagnosed patients, while diversity was significantly lower in partial responders and progressors. Lower diversity was observed in patients in whom nivolumab was started less than 1 year after ASCT, and these patients were excluded from later analyses so that confounding by immune reconstitution would be avoided. CD4+ but not CD8+ TCR diversity rose significantly by C4D1 (p=0.0027 vs p=0.16), most apparent in complete responders (p=0.02). Baseline TCR diversity was reported as lower in newly diagnosed patients than in healthy donors, and lower still in relapsed/refractory patients.

Reading the label with the study, this specimen's time point is: cycle 2 day 1 (C2D1) of nivolumab. Every trial patient had relapsed following autologous stem cell transplantation, and prior brentuximab vedotin exposure was what differed among cohorts A, B and C. The trial cohort included 45 to 65 patients with relapsed/refractory classical Hodgkin lymphoma, and each patient had a best overall response of complete response, partial response or progressive disease. Trial patients were treated with single-agent nivolumab in the multi-cohort phase II CheckMate 205 trial. An independent review committee assessed best overall response by applying the 2007 International Working Group response criteria. PBMCs from the trial were collected at three points: immediately before nivolumab initiation (C1D1), and during therapy at cycle 2 day 1 and cycle 4 day 1. After peripheral blood was drawn into 8 mL Vacutainer Cell Preparation Tubes, PBMCs were isolated by centrifugation and then cryopreserved.

Its CDR3 holds 13 amino acids, cysteine through phenylalanine. Here the CDR3 DNA is all that survives: 39 bases in frame from base 1. V was cut back by 0 bases and J by 2 bases, leaving a gap of 5 bases between them. CDR1 and CDR2 are drawn from the germline V gene (reference sequence): MNHNY, SVGAGI. Genomic DNA was extracted with the Qiagen DNeasy kit from unsorted PBMCs and from negatively selected CD4+ and CD8+ fractions. Amplification of TCR beta CDR3 regions was done by immunoSEQ multiplex PCR with primers that anneal to V and J segments. A synthetic immune receptor repertoire was used to minimize amplification bias, and any remaining bias was removed computationally after sequencing. The authors' pipeline ran thus. Repertoire diversity was quantified as the Shannon entropy index using custom Python scripts. Unsorted, CD4+ and CD8+ repertoires were analyzed separately, except in combined analyses where CD4+ and CD8+ sequences were merged in silico. Clonal expansion was defined as a frequency increase of at least 2-fold after treatment compared with C1D1, and clones undetected at baseline were assigned a pseudocount of 0.5. Singleton clones were defined as clones with 0 or 1 copy at C1D1, and non-singleton clones were defined as clones with 2 or more copies. Clones expanded in unsorted samples were assigned a CD4+, CD8+ or unknown annotation through matching of protein sequences in sorted samples from the same patient. Diversity changes from C1D1 to C4D1 were tested in paired samples using Wilcoxon tests. In its TCRdb copy, this immuneACCESS table keeps in-frame sequences only and misses some clones. Where compared with another copy, unresolved V genes explain less than half of these, and the others have no known cause. D and trimming come from the DNA, and the V and J calls and clone size come from that table. For this sample there are some 150,000 clones; about 78% appear just once. The ten largest clones represent 7.5% to 9.5% of the sample.

With regard to this clone: The target of this receptor is not known. No base qualities exist here, and no much larger clone lies one base off it.

This clonotype was obtained from a human donor with classical Hodgkin lymphoma. The V and J segments used are TRBV6-6 and TRBJ2-7, with the D segment identity uncertain. The sample consisted of peripheral blood mononuclear cells (PBMCs), taken before the second cycle of nivolumab. The CDR3 protein: CASSYSRAYEQYF. The DNA is TGTGCCAGCAGTTACTCCCGCGCCTACGAGCAGTACTTC.